One sample yielded the 21 T cell receptor beta chains listed below, sequenced in a study of T cell repertoires in cytomegalovirus infection. One entry per CDR3 protein results from TCRdb running MiXCR on the reads. The table shows around 530,000 distinct CDR3 sequences, with about a quarter occurring only once. Sequencing input: PBMCs. The receptors come from a human donor in good health (CMV status not recorded). Some clones in this sample may be carry-over from other donors' samples.

This chain links TRBV6-5 with TRBJ2-5; 7 bases align to TRBD2. The V gene's germline CDR1 is MNHEY and CDR2 SVGAGI. V lost 4 bases to trimming and J lost 1 base; unmatched junction nucleotides: 6. This CDR3 has 15 residues. The CDR3 sequence is CASSLAGVFQETQYF. CDR3 coding DNA: TGTGCCAGCAGTTTGGCGGGAGTATTCCAAGAGACCCAGTACTTC.

This clonotype has just a few counts. J is TRBJ2-7 and V is TRBV11-2; unclear D gene. The CDR3 has 13 residues. Germline lookup yields CDR1 SGHAT and CDR2 FQNNGV. V lost 8 bases and J 4 bases, leaving 15 bases between the germline ends. DNA of the CDR3: TGTGCCAGCGCGATAAGGTCAACTTACGAGCAGTACGTC. It specifies CASAIRSTYEQYV.

The rearrangement links TRBV9 to TRBJ2-1; TRBD2 matches at 12 bases. V gave up 4 bases and J gave up 7 bases; unmatched junction bases: 9. In germline, CDR1 is SGDLS, CDR2 YYNGEE. There are 16 residues in the CDR3. The CDR3 DNA is TGTGCCAGCAGCCCCCGGGCTAGCGGGAGGGAAAATGAGCAGTTCTTC. Protein sequence: CASSPRASGRENEQFF.

The gene calls are TRBV7-2 and TRBJ1-5, with D uncertain. CDR3 size: 16 residues. The V end was cut by 5 bases, the J end by 6 bases, with 20 bases between. Germline CDR1 SGHTA, CDR2 FQGNSA. The CDR3 DNA sequence: TGTGCCAGCAGCCCAAGAGTACGGGTTGGCGTTCAGCCCCAGCATTTT. It yields the protein CASSPRVRVGVQPQHF.

The chain recombines TRBV4-3 with TRBJ2-1; TRBD2 might be the D (5 bases). CDR1 is LGHNA, CDR2 YSLEER, per germline. V was clipped by 0 bases and J by 8 bases, with 17 bases between them. This CDR3 comprises 16 residues. The CDR3 DNA is TGCGCCAGCAGCCAAGATGGTACTCGGGGTCGGGATGAGCAGTTCTTC. Its protein product is CASSQDGTRGRDEQFF.

V usage is TRBV20-1 and J usage is TRBJ2-5; D is ambiguous. V was trimmed by 3 bases and J by 2 bases, leaving 10 bases between them. The CDR3 loop spans 13 amino acids. CDR1 and CDR2 from the germline V gene are DFQATT and SNEGSKA (reference sequence). The DNA for the CDR3 is TGCAGTGCTAGTATCAGCGCACAAGAGACCCAGTACTTC. Translating gives CSASISAQETQYF.

This clonotype was seen repeatedly, ten times or more. The J gene is TRBJ2-3, the V gene TRBV7-2; TRBD2 agrees at 9 bases. The CDR3 totals 17 residues. Germline CDR1 reads SGHTA; CDR2 reads FQGNSA. Trimming removed 4 bases from V and 4 bases from J; junction bases left unmatched: 12. The CDR3 reads CASSSPQLAGLADTQYF. In DNA form, the CDR3 reads TGTGCCAGCAGCTCCCCGCAACTAGCGGGCCTAGCAGATACGCAGTATTTT.

This chain links TRBV12-3 or TRBV12-4 with TRBJ2-1; TRBD2 is a possible D gene (6 bases). Between the trimmed V and J ends, which lost 0 bases and 7 bases, there was a span of 10 bases. The CDR3 consists of 14 residues. The CDR3 DNA sequence: TGTGCCAGCAGTTTAGCGGGAGGTATTAATGAGCAGTTCTTC. Its translation is CASSLAGGINEQFF.

The chain links TRBV6-2 or TRBV6-3 to TRBJ2-1; perhaps TRBD1 as D (5 bases). The germline V and J ends were trimmed by 5 bases and 5 bases, with 16 bases remaining between them. Germline CDR1 reads MNHEY; CDR2 reads SVGEGT. The CDR3 runs to 15 residues. CDR3 loop: CASSPASTVHNEQFF. Here the CDR3 DNA reads TGTGCCAGCAGTCCAGCCTCGACAGTGCACAATGAGCAGTTCTTC.

This clonotype was observed many times. The chain joins TRBV6-6 to TRBJ2-1, with a tentative D call TRBD2 (6 bases). The CDR3 totals 16 residues. Germline CDR1 is MNHNY and CDR2 is SVGAGI (reference sequence). The ends were cut back, 0 bases at V and 5 bases at J, with 14 bases in the middle. CDR3 sequence (DNA): TGTGCCAGCAGTTACTCGATTGGCGGGAAGGACAATGAGCAGTTCTTC. Amino acids: CASSYSIGGKDNEQFF.

This clonotype was recorded a few times. V gene TRBV12-3 or TRBV12-4 combines with J gene TRBJ2-3; 10 nucleotides align to TRBD2. The J segment lost 7 bases and the V segment lost 6 bases, leaving 7 bases of the junction unmatched. The CDR3 has 14 residues. CDR3 in amino acids: CASSVSSGSNTQYF. In DNA form, the CDR3 reads TGTGCCAGCAGCGTATCTAGCGGGAGTAATACGCAGTATTTT.

The genes are TRBV4-1 and TRBJ2-7; the D gene is possibly TRBD1 (6 bases). The V end lost 3 bases, the J end lost 3 bases, and 12 bases lay between the germline ends. Germline V gene data show CDR1 as MGHRA and CDR2 as YSYEKL. The CDR3 runs 14 residues. CDR3 amino acids: CASSQPGVVYEQYF. DNA of the CDR3: TGCGCCAGCAGCCAGCCAGGGGTGGTCTACGAGCAGTACTTC.

J is TRBJ2-2 and V is TRBV7-3, with TRBD2 matching over 9 bases. With 4 bases clipped from V and 6 bases from J, the junction kept 9 bases outside the gene matches. CDR1 SGHTA and CDR2 FQGTGA come from the germline V gene. CDR3 size: 16 residues. CDR3 amino acids: CASSSGVAGAAGELFF. CDR3 in DNA: TGTGCCAGCAGCTCCGGGGTAGCGGGAGCGGCCGGGGAGCTGTTTTTT. The variable domain in full, with the rest retrieved from reference TRBV7-3 and TRBJ2-2, is GAGVSQTPSNKVTEKGKYVELRCDPISGHTALYWYRQSLGQGPEFLIYFQGTGAADDSGLPNDRFFAVRPEGSVSTLKIQRTERGDSAVYLCASSSGVAGAAGELFFGEGSRLTVL.

This clonotype showed up just a few times. The chain has TRBV5-6 and TRBJ2-7, with TRBD1 identical over 7 bases. V gave up 7 bases and J gave up 3 bases; unmatched junction bases: 7. From germline, CDR1 is SGHDT and CDR2 YYEEEE. CDR3 length: 13 amino acids. The CDR3 protein is CASADRVGYEQYV. CDR3 nucleotides: TGTGCCAGCGCCGACAGGGTGGGCTACGAGCAGTACGTC.

In its sample, this clonotype was seen many times. The junction shows a germline mismatch at one end, possibly a read error. The CDR3 reads CASSLKSGLSF. The CDR3 DNA reads TGTGCCAGCAGCTTAAAATCGGGACTATCCTTC. The chain uses TRBV7-2 and TRBJ1-2, with D perhaps TRBD1 (5 bases). The CDR3 is 11 residues long. In germline, CDR1 is SGHTA, CDR2 FQGNSA.

This clonotype has a count of ten or more. V usage is TRBV18 and J usage is TRBJ2-1; 10 bases line up with TRBD2. The V segment lost 4 bases and the J segment 1 base; nucleotides outside the gene matches: 7. Germline CDR1 is KGHSH and CDR2 is LQKENI. The CDR3 has 17 residues. DNA for the CDR3: TGTGCCAGCTCACAATTAGCGGGAGGTTCATCCTACAATGAGCAGTTCTTC. Translating it yields CASSQLAGGSSYNEQFF. The full variable domain, its missing parts supplied by reference TRBV18 and TRBJ2-1, is NAGVMQNPRHLVRRRGQEARLRCSPMKGHSHVYWYRQLPEEGLKFMVYLQKENIIDESGMPKERFSAEFPKEGPSILRIQQVVRGDSAAYFCASSQLAGGSSYNEQFFGPGTRLTVL.

The chain has TRBV2 and TRBJ2-1, with D perhaps matching TRBD2 (6 bases). V was clipped by 5 bases and J by 0 bases, with 14 bases between them. The CDR3 loop spans 16 amino acids. CDR1 and CDR2 from the germline V gene are SNHLY and FYNNEI. This CDR3 reads CASSHSGRSSYNEQFF. CDR3 nucleotide sequence: TGTGCCAGCAGTCATAGCGGCCGGAGCTCCTACAATGAGCAGTTCTTC.

This clonotype came up a few times. The V call is TRBV4-2, the J call TRBJ1-5, with D tentatively TRBD1 (6 bases). Germline-derived CDR1 and CDR2 are LGHNA and YNFKEQ. The V and J ends lost 1 base and 2 bases respectively, with 9 bases between them. There are 15 residues in the CDR3. As DNA, the CDR3 is TGTGCCAGCAGCCAAGGGGGGGCTGGCAATCAGCCCCAGCATTTT. Its translation is CASSQGGAGNQPQHF.

The chain employs TRBV20-1 and TRBJ1-5; TRBD1 might be the D (6 bases). V gave up 5 bases and J gave up 3 bases, with 11 bases separating them. This CDR3 comprises 13 residues. Germline lookup yields CDR1 DFQATT and CDR2 SNEGSKA (reference sequence). The CDR3 nucleotides are TGCAGTGCTGGCCGGGACAACAATCAGCCCCAGCATTTT. Amino acids: CSAGRDNNQPQHF.

This rearrangement joins TRBV4-1 to TRBJ2-1, with 12 bases that match TRBD2. This CDR3 comprises 17 residues. Germline V gives CDR1 MGHRA, CDR2 YSYEKL. J was trimmed by 7 bases and V by 3 bases; bases with no gene match: 10. The CDR3 nucleotides are TGCGCCAGCAGCCAGGGCGCGACTAGCGGGAGTAGGAATGAGCAGTTCTTC. Translation gives CASSQGATSGSRNEQFF.

This clonotype was picked up one time. The rearrangement links TRBV11-2 to TRBJ1-3, with 7 bases aligning to TRBD1. The length of the CDR3 is 16 residues. With V trimmed by 4 bases and J by 2 bases, 8 bases remained unmatched. Germline V CDR1 and CDR2: SGHAT, FQNNGV. CDR3 loop: CASSSVTGRAGNTIYF. The CDR3 region has the DNA TGTGCCAGCAGCTCCGTGACAGGGAGGGCTGGAAACACCATATATTTT.